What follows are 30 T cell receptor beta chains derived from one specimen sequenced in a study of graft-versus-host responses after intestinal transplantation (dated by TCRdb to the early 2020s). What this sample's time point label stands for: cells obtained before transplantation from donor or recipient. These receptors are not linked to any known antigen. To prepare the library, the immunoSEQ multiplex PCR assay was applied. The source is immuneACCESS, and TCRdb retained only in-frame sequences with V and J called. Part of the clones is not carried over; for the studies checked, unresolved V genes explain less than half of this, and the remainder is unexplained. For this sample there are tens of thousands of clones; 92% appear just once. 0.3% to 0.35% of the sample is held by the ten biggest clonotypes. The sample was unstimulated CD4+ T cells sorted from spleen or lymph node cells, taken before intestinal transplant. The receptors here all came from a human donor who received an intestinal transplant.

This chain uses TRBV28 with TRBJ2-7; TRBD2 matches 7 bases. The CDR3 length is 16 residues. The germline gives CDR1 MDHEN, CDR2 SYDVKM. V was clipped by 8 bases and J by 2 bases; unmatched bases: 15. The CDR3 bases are TGTGCCAGCCGATCCCCCTTGGGCGGGAGAACCTACGAGCAGTACTTC. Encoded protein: CASRSPLGGRTYEQYF. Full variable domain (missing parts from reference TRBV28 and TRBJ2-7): DVKVTQSSRYLVKRTGEKVFLECVQDMDHENMFWYRQDPGLGLRLIYFSYDVKMKEKGDIPEGYSVSREKKERFSLILESASTNQTSMYLCASRSPLGGRTYEQYFGPGTRLTVT.

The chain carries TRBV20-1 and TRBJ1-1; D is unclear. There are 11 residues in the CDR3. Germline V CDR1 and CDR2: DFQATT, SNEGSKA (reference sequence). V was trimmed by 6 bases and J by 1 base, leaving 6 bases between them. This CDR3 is CSALPNTEAFF. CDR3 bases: TGCAGTGCGCTCCCGAACACTGAAGCTTTCTTT.

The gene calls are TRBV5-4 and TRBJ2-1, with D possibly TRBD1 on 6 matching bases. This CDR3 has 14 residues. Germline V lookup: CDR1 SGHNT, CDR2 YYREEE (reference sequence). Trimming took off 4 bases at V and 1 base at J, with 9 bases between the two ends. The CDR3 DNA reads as TGTGCCAGCAGCCATGGGACATCCTACAATGAGCAGTTCTTC. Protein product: CASSHGTSYNEQFF.

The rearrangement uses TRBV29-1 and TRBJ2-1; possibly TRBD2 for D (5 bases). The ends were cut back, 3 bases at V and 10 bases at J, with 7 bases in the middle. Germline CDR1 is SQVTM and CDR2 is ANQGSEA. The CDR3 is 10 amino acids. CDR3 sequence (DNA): TGCAGCGTTGAGGAGGTAGAGCAGTTCTTC. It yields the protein CSVEEVEQFF.

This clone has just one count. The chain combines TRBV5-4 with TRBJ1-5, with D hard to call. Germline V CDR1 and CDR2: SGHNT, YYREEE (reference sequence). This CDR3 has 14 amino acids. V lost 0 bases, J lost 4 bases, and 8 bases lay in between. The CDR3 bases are TGTGCCAGCAGCTTGGGAGGGAGGAATCAGCCCCAGCATTTT. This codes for CASSLGGRNQPQHF.

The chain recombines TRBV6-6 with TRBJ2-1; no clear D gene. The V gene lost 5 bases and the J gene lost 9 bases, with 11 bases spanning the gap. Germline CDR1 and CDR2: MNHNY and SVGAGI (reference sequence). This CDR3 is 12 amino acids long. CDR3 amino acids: CASSLIEVEQFF. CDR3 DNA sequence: TGTGCCAGCAGTCTAATTGAGGTTGAGCAGTTCTTC.

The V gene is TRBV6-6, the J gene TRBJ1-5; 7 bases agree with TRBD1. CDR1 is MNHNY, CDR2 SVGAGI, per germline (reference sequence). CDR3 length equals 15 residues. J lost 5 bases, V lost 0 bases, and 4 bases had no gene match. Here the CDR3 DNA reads TGTGCCAGCAGTTACTCAGGGGGCGGTGATCAGCCCCAGCATTTT. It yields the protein CASSYSGGGDQPQHF.

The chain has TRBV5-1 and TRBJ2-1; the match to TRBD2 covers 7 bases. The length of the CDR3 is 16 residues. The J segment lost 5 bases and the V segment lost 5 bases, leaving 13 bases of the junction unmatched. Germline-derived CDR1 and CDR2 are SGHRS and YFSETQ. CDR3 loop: CASSPGIAGPNNEQFF. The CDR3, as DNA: TGCGCCAGCAGTCCGGGTATAGCGGGTCCTAACAATGAGCAGTTCTTC.

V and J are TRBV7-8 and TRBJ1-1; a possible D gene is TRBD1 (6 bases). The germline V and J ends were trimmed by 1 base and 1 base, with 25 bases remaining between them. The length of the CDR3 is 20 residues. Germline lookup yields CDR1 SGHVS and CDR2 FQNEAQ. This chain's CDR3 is CASSLGRVNGGAYGNTEAFF. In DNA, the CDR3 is TGTGCCAGCAGCTTAGGTCGGGTGAACGGGGGGGCCTACGGGAACACTGAAGCTTTCTTT.

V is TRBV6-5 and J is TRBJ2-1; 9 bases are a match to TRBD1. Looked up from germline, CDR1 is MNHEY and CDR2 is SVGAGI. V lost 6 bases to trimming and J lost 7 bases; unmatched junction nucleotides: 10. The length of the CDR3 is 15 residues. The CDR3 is CASRVDRGKVNEQFF. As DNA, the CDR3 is TGTGCCAGCAGAGTGGACAGGGGAAAGGTAAATGAGCAGTTCTTC.

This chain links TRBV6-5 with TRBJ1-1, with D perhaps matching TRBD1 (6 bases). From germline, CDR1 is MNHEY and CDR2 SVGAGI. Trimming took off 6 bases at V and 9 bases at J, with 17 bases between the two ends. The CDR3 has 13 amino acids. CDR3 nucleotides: TGTGCCAGCAGGGGAATAGGGGACACAAAAGCTTTCTTT. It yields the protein CASRGIGDTKAFF.

The chain's CDR3 is CASSLDFLGGRPEAFF. DNA of the CDR3: TGTGCCAGCAGTTTAGATTTTTTAGGTGGCAGACCAGAAGCTTTCTTT. This sequence joins TRBV28 and TRBJ1-1, with unresolved D. This CDR3 comprises 16 residues. V lost 2 bases and J lost 8, with 21 bases in between. The germline V gene has CDR1 MDHEN and CDR2 SYDVKM.

Written as DNA, the CDR3 is TGTGCCTGTCGTAGTTACAATGAGCAGTTCTTC. It codes for CACRSYNEQFF. The rearrangement joins TRBV30 to TRBJ2-1; D remains unclear. This CDR3 has 11 amino acids. Trimming cost V 6 bases and J 4 bases, with 7 bases left between them. Germline V gene data show CDR1 as GTSNPN and CDR2 as SVGIG (reference sequence).

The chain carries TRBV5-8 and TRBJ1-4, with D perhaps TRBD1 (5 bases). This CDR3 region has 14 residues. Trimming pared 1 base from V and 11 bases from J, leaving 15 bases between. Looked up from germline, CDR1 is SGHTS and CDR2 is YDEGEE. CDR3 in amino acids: CASSLRGQGRKLFF. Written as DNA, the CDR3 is TGTGCCAGCAGCTTGCGGGGCCAGGGACGTAAACTGTTTTTT.

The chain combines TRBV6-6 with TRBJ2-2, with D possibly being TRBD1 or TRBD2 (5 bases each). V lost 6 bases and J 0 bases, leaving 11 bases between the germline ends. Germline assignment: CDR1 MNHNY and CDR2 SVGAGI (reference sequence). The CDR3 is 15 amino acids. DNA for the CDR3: TGTGCCAGCAGCCGGGACCGTGCGAACACCGGGGAGCTGTTTTTT. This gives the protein CASSRDRANTGELFF.

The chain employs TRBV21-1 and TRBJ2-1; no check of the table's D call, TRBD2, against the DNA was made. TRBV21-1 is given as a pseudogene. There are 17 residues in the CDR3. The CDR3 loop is CASSSPGLAGAYNEQFF. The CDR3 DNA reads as TGTGCCAGCAGCAGCCCGGGACTAGCGGGCGCTTACAATGAGCAGTTCTTC.

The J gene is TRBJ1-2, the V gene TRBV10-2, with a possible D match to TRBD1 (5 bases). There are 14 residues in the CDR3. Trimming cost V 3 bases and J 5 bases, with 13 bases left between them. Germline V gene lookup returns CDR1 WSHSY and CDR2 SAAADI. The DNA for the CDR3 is TGCGCCAGCAGTGAAAGTAGGGGATGGTATGGCTACACCTTC. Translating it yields CASSESRGWYGYTF.

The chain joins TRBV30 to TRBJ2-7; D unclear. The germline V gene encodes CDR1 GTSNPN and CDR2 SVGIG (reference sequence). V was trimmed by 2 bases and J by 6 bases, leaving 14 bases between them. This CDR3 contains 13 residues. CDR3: CAWSRGPQTEQYF. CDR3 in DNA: TGTGCCTGGAGTCGCGGCCCCCAGACCGAGCAGTACTTC.

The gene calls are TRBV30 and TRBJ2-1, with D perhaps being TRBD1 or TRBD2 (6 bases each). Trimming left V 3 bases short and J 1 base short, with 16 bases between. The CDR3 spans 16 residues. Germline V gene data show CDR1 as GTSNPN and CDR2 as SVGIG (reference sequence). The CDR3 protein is CAWRQGGGGSYNEQFF. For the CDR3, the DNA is TGTGCCTGGAGACAAGGGGGAGGAGGGTCCTACAATGAGCAGTTCTTC.

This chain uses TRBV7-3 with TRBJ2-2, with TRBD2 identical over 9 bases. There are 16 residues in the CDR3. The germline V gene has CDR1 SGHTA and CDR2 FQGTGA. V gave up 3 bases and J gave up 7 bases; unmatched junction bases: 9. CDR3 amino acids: CASSFDSGRGGGELFF. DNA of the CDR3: TGTGCCAGCAGCTTCGATAGCGGGAGAGGAGGCGGGGAGCTGTTTTTT.

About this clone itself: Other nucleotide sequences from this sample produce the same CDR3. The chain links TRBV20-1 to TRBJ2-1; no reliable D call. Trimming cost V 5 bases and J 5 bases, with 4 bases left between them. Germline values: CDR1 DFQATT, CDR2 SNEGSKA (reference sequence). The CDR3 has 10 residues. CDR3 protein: CSASNNEQFF. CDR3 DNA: TGCAGTGCTTCGAACAATGAGCAGTTCTTC.

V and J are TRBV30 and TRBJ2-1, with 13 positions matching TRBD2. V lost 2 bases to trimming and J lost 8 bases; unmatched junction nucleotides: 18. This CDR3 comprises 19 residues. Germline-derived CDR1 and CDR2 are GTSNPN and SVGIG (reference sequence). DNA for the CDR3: TGTGCCTGGAGTAGGGGACTAGCGGGAATTAGTGTCTTCGTGGATGAGCAGTTCTTC. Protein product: CAWSRGLAGISVFVDEQFF.

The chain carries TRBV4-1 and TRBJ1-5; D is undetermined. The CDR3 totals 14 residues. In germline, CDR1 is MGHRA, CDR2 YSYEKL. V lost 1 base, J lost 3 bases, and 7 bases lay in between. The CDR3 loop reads CASSQGTPNQPQHF. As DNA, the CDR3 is TGCGCCAGCAGCCAAGGGACCCCCAATCAGCCCCAGCATTTT.

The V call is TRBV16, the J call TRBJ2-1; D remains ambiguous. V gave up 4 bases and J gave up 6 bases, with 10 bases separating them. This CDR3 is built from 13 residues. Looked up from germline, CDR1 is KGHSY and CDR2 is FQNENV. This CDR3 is CASSPWESNEQFF. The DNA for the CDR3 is TGTGCCAGCAGCCCCTGGGAATCCAATGAGCAGTTCTTC.

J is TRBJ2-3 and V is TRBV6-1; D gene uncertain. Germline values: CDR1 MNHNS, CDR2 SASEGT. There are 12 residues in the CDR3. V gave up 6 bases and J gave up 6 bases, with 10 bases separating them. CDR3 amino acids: CASSAPGDTQYF. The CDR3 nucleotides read TGTGCCAGCAGCGCCCCCGGGGATACGCAGTATTTT.

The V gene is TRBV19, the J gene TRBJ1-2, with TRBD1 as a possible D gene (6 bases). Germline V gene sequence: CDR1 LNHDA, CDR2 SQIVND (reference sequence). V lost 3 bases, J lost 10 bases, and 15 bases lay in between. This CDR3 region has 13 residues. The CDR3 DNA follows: TGTGCCAGTAGTATGAGAAGCGGACAGTCCTACACCTTC. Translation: CASSMRSGQSYTF.

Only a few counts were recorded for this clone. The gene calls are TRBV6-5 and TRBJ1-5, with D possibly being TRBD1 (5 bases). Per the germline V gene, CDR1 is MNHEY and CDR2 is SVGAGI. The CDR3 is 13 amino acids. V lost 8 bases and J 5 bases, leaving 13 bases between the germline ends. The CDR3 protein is CASGAGNHQPQHF. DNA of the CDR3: TGTGCCAGCGGGGCAGGGAACCATCAGCCCCAGCATTTT.

The CDR3, as DNA: TGTGCCAGCAGCTTCGGGCGGGCTATCCCCCTTAACACTGAAGCTTTCTTT. As protein: CASSFGRAIPLNTEAFF. This sequence joins TRBV7-2 and TRBJ1-1; no clear D gene. This CDR3 spans 17 amino acids. With 3 bases removed from V and 2 bases from J, the gap between germline ends came to 19 bases. Germline CDR1 reads SGHTA; CDR2 reads FQGNSA.

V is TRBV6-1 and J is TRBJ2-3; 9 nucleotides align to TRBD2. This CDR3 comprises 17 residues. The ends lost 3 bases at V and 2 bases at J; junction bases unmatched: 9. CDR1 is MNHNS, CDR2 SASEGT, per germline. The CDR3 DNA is TGTGCCAGCAGTGATGACTCCCTAGCGGGAATCACAGATACGCAGTATTTT. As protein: CASSDDSLAGITDTQYF.

CDR3 nucleotide sequence: TGTGCCAGCAGTTCCCAGGCGGGAACAAAGAACACTGAAGCTTTCTTT. Protein product: CASSSQAGTKNTEAFF. The V call is TRBV7-8, the J call TRBJ1-1; the D is unclear. Trimming shortened V by 6 bases and J by 1 base, and 18 bases separated the two germline ends. CDR1 and CDR2 (germline): SGHVS, FQNEAQ. CDR3 length equals 16 residues.